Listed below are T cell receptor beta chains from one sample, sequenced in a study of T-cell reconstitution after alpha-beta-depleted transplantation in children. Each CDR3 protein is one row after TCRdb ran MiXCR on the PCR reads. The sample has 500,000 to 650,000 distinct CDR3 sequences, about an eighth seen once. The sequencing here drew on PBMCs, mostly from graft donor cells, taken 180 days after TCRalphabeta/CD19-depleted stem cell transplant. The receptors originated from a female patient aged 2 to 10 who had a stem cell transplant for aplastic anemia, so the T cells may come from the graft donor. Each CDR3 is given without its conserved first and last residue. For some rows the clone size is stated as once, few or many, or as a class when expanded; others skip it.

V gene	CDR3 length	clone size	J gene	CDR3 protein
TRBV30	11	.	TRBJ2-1	AWIKSAYNEQF
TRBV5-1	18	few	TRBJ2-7	ASSLGKPGQERDLYAFRL
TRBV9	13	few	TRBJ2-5	ASSAGGSEGETQY
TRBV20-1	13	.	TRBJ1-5	SARDRLYSNQPQH
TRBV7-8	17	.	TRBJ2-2	ASSLFGGLAGAVTGELF
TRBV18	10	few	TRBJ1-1	ASSPRGAEAF
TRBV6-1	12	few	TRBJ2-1	ASREGTKRNEQF
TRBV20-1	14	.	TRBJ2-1	SASGLAGGVYNEQF
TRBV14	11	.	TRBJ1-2	ASSLGFHYGYT
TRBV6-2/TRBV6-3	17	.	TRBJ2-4	ASSYSTTSGSGAKNIQY
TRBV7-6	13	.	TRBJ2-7	ASSLGGEPTYEQY
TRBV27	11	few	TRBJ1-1	ASSFFGDTEAF
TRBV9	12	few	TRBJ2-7	ASSVDYLNYEQY
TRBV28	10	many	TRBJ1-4	ASSAIREKLF
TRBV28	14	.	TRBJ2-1	ASRLPGTVTYNEQF
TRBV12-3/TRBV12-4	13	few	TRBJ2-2	ASRPRTPLTGELF
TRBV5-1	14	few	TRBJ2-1	ASRSLAGGTYNEQF
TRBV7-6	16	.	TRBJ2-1	ASSWPMRREGTYNEQF
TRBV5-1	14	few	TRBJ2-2	ASSLAAGKSTGELF
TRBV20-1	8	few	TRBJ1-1	SAERTEAF
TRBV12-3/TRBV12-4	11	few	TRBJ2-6	ASRAPGANGLT
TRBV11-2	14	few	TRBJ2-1	ASSLDIAFSYNEQF
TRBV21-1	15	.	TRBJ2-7	ASDIRTGQGGPYEQY
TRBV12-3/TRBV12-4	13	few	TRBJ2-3	ASSPGQGASDTQY
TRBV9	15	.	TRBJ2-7	ASSVGLAGSLSYEQY
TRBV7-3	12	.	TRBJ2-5	ASSLTAAQETQY
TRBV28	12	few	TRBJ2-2	ASRMDRGPGELF
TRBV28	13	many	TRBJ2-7	ASSLGAGPSYEQY
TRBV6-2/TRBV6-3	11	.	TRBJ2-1	ASSGLAGGEQF
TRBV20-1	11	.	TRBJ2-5	SPRGREGETQY
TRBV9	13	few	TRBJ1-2	ASSVEVDRAYGYT
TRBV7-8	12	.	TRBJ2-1	ASSLDASGRGVF
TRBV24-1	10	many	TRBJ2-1	ATSMRDLEQF
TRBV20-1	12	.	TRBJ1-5	SANRDRERQPQH
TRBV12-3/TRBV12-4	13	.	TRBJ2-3	ASSRMTSFPDTQY
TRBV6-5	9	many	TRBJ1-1	ASTRTGQAF
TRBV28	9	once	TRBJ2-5	ASNTRRTQY
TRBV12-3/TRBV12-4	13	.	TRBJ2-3	ASSYPPGSTDTQY
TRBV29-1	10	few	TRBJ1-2	SVGPQARGYT
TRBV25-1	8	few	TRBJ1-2	ASFGTDYT
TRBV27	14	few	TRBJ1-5	ASSLGQGASNQPQH
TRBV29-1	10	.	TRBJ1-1	SARIVNTEAF
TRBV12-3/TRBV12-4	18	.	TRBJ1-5	ASSFWVYYHRDQGNQPQH
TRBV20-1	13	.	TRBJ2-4	SWPGAPVAKNIQY
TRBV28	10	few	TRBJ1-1	ASGRWNTEAF
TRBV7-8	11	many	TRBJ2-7	ASSSRVSYEQY
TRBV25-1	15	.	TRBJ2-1	ASSAYPTSGSYNEQF